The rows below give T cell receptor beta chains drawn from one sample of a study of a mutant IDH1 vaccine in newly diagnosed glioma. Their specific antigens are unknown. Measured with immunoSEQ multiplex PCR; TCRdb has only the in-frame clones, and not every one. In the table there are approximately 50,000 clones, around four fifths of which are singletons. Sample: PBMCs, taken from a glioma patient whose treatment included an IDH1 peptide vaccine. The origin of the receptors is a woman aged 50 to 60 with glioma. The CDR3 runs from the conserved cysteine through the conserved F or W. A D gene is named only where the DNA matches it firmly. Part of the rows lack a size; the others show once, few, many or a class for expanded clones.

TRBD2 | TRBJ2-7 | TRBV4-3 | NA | TGCGCCAGCAGCCAAGATTTGGGAGGGTATGTCTACGAGCAGTACTTC | CASSQDLGGYVYEQYF
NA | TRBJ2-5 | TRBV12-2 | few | TGTGCAAGTCGCTCAGGTCGGGATAAAGAGACCCAGTACTTC | CASRSGRDKETQYF
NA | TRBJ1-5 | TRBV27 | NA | TGTGCCAGCAGTTCAGGCAATCAGCCCCAGCATTTT | CASSSGNQPQHF
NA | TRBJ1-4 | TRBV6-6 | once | TGTGCCAGCAGTTCACTCGGACACGCCGGAAAACTGTTTTTT | CASSSLGHAGKLFF
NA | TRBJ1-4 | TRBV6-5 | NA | TGTGCCAGCAGTCCCACCCGGAGGGAAAAACTGTTTTTT | CASSPTRREKLFF
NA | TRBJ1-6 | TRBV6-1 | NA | TGTGCCAGCAGTGAAATCGGCCCCGGGGGGTCACCCCTCCACTTT | CASSEIGPGGSPLHF
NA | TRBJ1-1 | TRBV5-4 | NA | TGTGCCAGCAGCACCCCTAGCACTGAAGCTTTCTTT | CASSTPSTEAFF
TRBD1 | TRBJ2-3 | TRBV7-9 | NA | TGTGCCAGCTCACGGCCGGGACAGGGTCCCAAATATACGCAGTATTTT | CASSRPGQGPKYTQYF
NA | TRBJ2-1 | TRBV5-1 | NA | TGCGCCAGCAGCTTGGAAGGTGAGCAGTTCTTC | CASSLEGEQFF
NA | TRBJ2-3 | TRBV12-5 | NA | TGTGCTAGTGGCCTGGGCAGGAGCACAGATACGCAGTATTTT | CASGLGRSTDTQYF
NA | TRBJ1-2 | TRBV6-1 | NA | TGTGCCAGCGATATGGTGGAGGGACTCTATGGCTACACCTTC | CASDMVEGLYGYTF
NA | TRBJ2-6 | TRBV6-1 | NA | TGTGCCAGCAGTGAAGACGGCTACTCTGGGGCCAACGTCCTGACTTTC | CASSEDGYSGANVLTF
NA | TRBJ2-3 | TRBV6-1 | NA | TGTGCCAGCCTGTCCGGGGCAGATACGCAGTATTTT | CASLSGADTQYF
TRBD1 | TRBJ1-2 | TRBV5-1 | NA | TGCGCCAGCAGCCCACAGGGGGCGGGTGACGGCTACACCTTC | CASSPQGAGDGYTF
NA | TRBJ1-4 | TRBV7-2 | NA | TGTGCCAGCAGGGGGGCAGGGTATAGCGAAAAACTGTTTTTT | CASRGAGYSEKLFF
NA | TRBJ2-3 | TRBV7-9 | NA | TGTGCCAGCAGCTCCCCGGGGTCAGCAGATACGCAGTATTTT | CASSSPGSADTQYF
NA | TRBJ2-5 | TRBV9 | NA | TGTGCCAGCAGCGTTCTAGGGCGGCCCGAGACCCAGTACTTC | CASSVLGRPETQYF
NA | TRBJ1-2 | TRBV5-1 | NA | TGCGCCAGCAGCTTGGGACAACAGAGCTATGGCTACACCTTC | CASSLGQQSYGYTF
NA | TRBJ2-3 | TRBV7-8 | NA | TGTGCCAGCAGCTTAGTAGGCCAGAGCACAGATACGCAGTATTTT | CASSLVGQSTDTQYF
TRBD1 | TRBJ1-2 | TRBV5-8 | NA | TGTGCCAGCAGCTTGGATTCAGGGGGCGATAGCTATGGCTACACCTTC | CASSLDSGGDSYGYTF